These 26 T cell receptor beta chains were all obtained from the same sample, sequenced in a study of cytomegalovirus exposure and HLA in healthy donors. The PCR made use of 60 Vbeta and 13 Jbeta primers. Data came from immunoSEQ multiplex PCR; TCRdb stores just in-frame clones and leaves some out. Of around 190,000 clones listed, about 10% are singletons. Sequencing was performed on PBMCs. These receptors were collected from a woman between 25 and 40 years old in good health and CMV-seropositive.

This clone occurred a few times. The CDR3 protein is CASRRTANFYGYTF. CDR3 bases: TGTGCCAGCAGAAGGACAGCTAACTTCTATGGCTACACCTTC. The chain recombines TRBV2 with TRBJ1-2; D perhaps matches TRBD1 (6 bases). Germline loops: CDR1 SNHLY, CDR2 FYNNEI. There are 14 residues in the CDR3. Trimming left V 6 bases short and J 4 bases short, with 15 bases between. Full variable domain (outside the CDR3, taken from reference TRBV2 and TRBJ1-2): EPEVTQTPSHQVTQMGQEVILRCVPISNHLYFYWYRQILGQKVEFLVSFYNNEISEKSEIFDDQFSVERPDGSNFTLKIRSTKLEDSAMYFCASRRTANFYGYTFGSGTRLTVV.

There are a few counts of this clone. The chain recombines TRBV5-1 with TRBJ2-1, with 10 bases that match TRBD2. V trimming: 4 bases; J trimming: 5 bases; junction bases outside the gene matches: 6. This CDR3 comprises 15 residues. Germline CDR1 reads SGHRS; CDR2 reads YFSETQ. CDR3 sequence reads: CASSLASGSHNEQFF. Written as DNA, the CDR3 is TGCGCCAGCAGCCTAGCTAGCGGGAGTCACAATGAGCAGTTCTTC.

CDR3 sequence: CASSLAGGGSYEQYF. The CDR3 DNA sequence: TGCGCCAGCAGCTTGGCAGGGGGAGGCTCCTACGAGCAGTACTTC. The chain employs TRBV5-1 and TRBJ2-5; tentatively, D is TRBD1 (7 bases). Judging by the DNA end, TRBJ2-7 fits better; the J call may be wrong. CDR1 and CDR2 from the germline V gene are SGHRS and YFSETQ. This CDR3 contains 15 residues.

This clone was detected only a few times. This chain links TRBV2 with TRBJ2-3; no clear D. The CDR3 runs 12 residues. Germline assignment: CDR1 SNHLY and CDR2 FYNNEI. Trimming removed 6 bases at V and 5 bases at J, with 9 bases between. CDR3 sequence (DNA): TGTGCCAGCAGAGAACAGTTAGATACGCAGTATTTT. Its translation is CASREQLDTQYF.

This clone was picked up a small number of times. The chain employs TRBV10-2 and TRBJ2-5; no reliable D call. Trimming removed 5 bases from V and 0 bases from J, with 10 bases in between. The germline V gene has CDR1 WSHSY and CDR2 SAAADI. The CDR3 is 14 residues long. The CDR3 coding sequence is TGCGCCAGCAGTCTGACTGGGTACCAAGAGACCCAGTACTTC. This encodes CASSLTGYQETQYF.

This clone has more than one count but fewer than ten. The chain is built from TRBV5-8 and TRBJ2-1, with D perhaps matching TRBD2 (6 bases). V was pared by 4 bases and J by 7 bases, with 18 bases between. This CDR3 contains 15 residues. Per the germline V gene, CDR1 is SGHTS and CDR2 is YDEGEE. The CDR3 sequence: CASSPGLLPANEQFF. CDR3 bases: TGTGCCAGCAGCCCGGGACTCCTCCCGGCGAATGAGCAGTTCTTC.

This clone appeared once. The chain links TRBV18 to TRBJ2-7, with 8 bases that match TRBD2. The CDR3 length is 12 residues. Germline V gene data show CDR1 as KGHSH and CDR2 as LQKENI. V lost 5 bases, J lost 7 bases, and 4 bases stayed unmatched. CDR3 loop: CASSKAGEEQYF. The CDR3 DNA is TGTGCCAGCTCAAAAGCGGGAGAGGAGCAGTACTTC.

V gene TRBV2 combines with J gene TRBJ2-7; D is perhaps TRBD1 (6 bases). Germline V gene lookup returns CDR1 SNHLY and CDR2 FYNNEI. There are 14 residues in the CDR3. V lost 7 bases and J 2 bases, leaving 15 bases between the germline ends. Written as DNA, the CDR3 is TGTGCCAGCAACGAAATCCGGGACACCTACGAGCAGTACTTC. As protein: CASNEIRDTYEQYF.

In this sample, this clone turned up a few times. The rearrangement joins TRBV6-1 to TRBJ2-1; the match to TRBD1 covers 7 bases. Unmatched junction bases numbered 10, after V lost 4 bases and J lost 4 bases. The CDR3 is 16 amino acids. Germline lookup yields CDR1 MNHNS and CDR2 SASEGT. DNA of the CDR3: TGTGCCAGCAGTGGGAATCCGGGACAGAGGTACAATGAGCAGTTCTTC. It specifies CASSGNPGQRYNEQFF.

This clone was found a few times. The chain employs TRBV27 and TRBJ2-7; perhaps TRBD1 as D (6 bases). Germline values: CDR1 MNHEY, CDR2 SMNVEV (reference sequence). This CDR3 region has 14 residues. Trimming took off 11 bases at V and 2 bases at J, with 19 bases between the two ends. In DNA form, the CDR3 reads TGTGCCGGGGGTTGTCAGGGGTCTCCCTACGAGCAGTACTTC. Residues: CAGGCQGSPYEQYF.

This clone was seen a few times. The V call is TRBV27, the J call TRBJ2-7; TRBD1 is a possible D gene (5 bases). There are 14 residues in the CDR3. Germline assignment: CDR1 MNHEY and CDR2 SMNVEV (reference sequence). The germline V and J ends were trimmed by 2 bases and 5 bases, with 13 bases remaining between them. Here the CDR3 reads CASSLITTDNEQYF. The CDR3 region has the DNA TGTGCCAGCAGTTTAATTACGACAGATAACGAGCAGTACTTC.

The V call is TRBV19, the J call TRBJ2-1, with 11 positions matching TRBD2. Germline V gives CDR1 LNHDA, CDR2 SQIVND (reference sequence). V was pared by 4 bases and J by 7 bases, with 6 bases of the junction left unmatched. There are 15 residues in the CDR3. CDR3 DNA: TGTGCCAGTAGTAGTAGCGGGAGGGCCGCGAATGAGCAGTTCTTC. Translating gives CASSSSGRAANEQFF.

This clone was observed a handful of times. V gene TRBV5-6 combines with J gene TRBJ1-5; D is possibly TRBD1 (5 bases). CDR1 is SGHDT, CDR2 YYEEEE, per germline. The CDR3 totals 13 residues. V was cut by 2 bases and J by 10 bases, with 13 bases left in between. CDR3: CASSFGGVGPQHF. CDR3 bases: TGTGCCAGCAGCTTCGGGGGGGTGGGACCCCAGCATTTT.

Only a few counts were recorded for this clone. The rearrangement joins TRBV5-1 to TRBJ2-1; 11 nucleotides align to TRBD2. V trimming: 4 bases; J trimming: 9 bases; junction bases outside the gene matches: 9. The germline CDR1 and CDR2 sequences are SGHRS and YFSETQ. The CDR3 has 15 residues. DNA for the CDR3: TGCGCCAGCAGCCACGGGACTAGCGGATTCTTTGAGCAGTTCTTC. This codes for CASSHGTSGFFEQFF.

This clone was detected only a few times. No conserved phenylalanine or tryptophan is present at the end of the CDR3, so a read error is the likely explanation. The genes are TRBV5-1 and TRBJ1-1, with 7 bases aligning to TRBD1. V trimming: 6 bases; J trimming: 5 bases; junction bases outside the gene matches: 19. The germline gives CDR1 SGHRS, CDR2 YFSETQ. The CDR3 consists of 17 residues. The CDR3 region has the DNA TGCGCCAGCACCAAATCGCTGGCAGGGGGGATGTGGACTGAAGCTTTCCTT. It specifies CASTKSLAGGMWTEAFL.

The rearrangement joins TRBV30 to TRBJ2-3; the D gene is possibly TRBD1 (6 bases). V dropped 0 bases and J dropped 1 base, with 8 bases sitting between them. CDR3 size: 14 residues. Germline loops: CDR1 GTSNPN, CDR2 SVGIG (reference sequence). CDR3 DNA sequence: TGTGCCTGGAGTGTGGCAGGGGGCACAGATACGCAGTATTTT. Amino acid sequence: CAWSVAGGTDTQYF.

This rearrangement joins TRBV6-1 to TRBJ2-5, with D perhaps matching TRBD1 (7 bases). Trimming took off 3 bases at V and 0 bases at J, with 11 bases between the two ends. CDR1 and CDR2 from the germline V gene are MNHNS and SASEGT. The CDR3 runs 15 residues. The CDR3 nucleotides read TGTGCCAGCAGTGACAGGGGGGTGTACCAAGAGACCCAGTACTTC. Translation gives CASSDRGVYQETQYF.

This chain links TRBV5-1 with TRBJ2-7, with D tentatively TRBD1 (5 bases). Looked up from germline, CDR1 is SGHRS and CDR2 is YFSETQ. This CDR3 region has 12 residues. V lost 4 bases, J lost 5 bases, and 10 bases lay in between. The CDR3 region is CASSRAGNEQYF. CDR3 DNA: TGCGCCAGCAGCAGAGCAGGGAACGAGCAGTACTTC.

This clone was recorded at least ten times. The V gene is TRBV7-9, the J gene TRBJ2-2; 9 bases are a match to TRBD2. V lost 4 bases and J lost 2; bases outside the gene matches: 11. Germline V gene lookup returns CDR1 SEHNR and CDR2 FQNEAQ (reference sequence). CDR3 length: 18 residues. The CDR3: CASSSSLSGSPNTGELFF. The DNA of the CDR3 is TGTGCCAGCAGCTCTTCGCTTAGCGGGAGCCCTAACACCGGGGAGCTGTTTTTT.

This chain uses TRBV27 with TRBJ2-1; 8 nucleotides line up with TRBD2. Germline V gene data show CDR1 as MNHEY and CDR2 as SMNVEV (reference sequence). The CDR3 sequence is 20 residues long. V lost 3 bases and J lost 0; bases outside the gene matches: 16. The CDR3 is CASSLRGGLAVLSSYNEQFF. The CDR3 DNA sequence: TGTGCCAGCAGTTTGCGGGGCGGACTAGCCGTACTCAGCTCCTACAATGAGCAGTTCTTC.

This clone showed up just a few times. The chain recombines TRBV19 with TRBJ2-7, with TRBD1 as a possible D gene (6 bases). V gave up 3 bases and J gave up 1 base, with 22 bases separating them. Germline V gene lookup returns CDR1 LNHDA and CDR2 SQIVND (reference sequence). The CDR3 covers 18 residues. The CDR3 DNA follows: TGTGCCAGTAGTATTGGTAACATCAAAGGACAGCTATCCTACGAGCAGTACTTC. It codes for CASSIGNIKGQLSYEQYF. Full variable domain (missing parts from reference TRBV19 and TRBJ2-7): DGGITQSPKYLFRKEGQNVTLSCEQNLNHDAMYWYRQDPGQGLRLIYYSQIVNDFQKGDIAEGYSVSREKKESFPLTVTSAQKNPTAFYLCASSIGNIKGQLSYEQYFGPGTRLTVT.

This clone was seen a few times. The CDR3, as DNA: TGTGCCAGCAGTCGCGGAATCGGGAACACTGAAGCTTTCTTT. As protein: CASSRGIGNTEAFF. The rearrangement joins TRBV6-1 to TRBJ1-1; D gene ambiguous. The CDR3 loop spans 14 amino acids. Germline V gives CDR1 MNHNS, CDR2 SASEGT. V was clipped by 5 bases and J by 1 base, with 11 bases between them.

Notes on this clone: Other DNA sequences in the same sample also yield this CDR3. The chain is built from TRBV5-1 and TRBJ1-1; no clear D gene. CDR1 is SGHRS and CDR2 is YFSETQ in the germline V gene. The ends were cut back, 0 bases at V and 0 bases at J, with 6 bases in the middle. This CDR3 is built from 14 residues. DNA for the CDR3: TGCGCCAGCAGCTTGGGAACATTGAACACTGAAGCTTTCTTT. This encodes CASSLGTLNTEAFF.

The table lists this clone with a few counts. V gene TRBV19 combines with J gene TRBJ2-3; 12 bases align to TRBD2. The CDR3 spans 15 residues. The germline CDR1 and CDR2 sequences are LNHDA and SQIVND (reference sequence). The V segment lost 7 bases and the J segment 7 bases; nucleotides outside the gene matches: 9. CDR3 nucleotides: TGTGCCAGTACCCCGACTAGCGGGAGAATGAATACGCAGTATTTT. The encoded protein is CASTPTSGRMNTQYF.

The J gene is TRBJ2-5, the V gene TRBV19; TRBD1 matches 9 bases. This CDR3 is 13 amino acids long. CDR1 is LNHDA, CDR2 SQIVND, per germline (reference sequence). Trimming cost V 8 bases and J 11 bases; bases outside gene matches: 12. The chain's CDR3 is CASARDRVREQYF. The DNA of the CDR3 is TGTGCCAGTGCCCGGGACAGGGTGCGAGAGCAGTACTTC.

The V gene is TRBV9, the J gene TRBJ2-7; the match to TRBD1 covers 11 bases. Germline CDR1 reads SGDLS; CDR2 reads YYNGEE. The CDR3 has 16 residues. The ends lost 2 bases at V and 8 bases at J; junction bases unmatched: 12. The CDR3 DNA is TGTGCCAGCAGCGTCCGTGATACCGGGACAGGGGGTAAGCAGTACTTC. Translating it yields CASSVRDTGTGGKQYF.